This T cell receptor beta chain was observed in a study of cytomegalovirus exposure and HLA in healthy donors. Study findings and constraints: Links to common viral pathogens appeared, in a later analysis, for several of the most significant clusters.

The study ran its PCR with 60 Vbeta and 13 Jbeta primers. The method was immunoSEQ multiplex PCR; TCRdb's version includes in-frame clones alone and lacks a portion of them. Of 220,000 or so clones listed, 70% to 80% are singletons. Comments on this clone: Its specificity is unknown.

This CDR3 spans 15 amino acids. V gave up 5 bases and J gave up 5 bases; unmatched junction bases: 10. CDR1 and CDR2 (germline): LNHNV, YYDKDF (reference sequence). This chain uses TRBV15 with TRBJ1-2; 8 bases are shared with TRBD1. The sequence derives from a male donor in good health and CMV-seronegative. The material sequenced was PBMCs. The CDR3, as DNA: TGTGCCACCAGCGAATCCTGGACAGGGCATTATGGCTACACCTTC. The encoded protein is CATSESWTGHYGYTF. The full variable domain, with the rest looked up from reference TRBV15 and TRBJ1-2, is DAMVIQNPRYQVTQFGKPVTLSCSQTLNHNVMYWYQQKSSQAPKLLFHYYDKDFNNEADTPDNFQSRRPNTSFCFLDIRSPGLGDTAMYLCATSESWTGHYGYTFGSGTRLTVV.